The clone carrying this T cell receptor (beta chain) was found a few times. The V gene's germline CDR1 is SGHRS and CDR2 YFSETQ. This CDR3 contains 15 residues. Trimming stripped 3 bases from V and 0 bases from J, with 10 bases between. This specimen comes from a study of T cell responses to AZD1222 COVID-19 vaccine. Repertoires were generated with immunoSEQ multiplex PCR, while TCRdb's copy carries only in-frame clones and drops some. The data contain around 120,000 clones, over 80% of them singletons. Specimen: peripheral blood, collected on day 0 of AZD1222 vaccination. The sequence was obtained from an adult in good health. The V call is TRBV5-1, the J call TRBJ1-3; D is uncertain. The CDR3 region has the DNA TGCGCCAGCAGCTCCGGGGAGAGCTCTGGAAACACCATATATTTT. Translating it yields CASSSGESSGNTIYF.